This entry features one TCR beta chain sequence. Its antigen is still unknown. Selected positively for CCR7 and CD45RO-negative, naive CD8 cells excluded terminally differentiated effector memory CD45RA+ cells. All donors qualified as healthy HIV-negative adults and had experienced no recent acute infections or vaccinations. The source of the sample is a study of shared clonotypes between healthy human individuals. Study-wide results and limits: Relative to their counterparts shared across all four donors, non-shared clonotypes exhibited diminished generation probabilities. The rarefaction results pointed to incomplete sorted-subset sequencing despite large depth.

Trimming took 6 bases from V and 0 from J; bases not matched to a gene: 6. The germline V gene encodes CDR1 SEHNR and CDR2 FQNEAQ (reference sequence). This CDR3 has 17 residues. In the source study's methods: From ImmunoSEQ came sequences covering only the junction and carrying no quality scores, so filtering differed. Assay: immunoSEQ multiplex PCR; the TCRdb copy retains only in-frame clones and omits some. The V and J calls and clone size are taken from that table; D and trimming were inferred from the DNA. The repertoire holds about 2 million clones, with approximately 94% as singletons. This sequence originates from a man between 18 and 35 years old in good health. The chain is built from TRBV7-9 and TRBJ2-3; 13 nucleotides line up with TRBD2. The specimen was naive CD8+ T cells sorted from blood. The CDR3 region has the DNA TGTGCCAGCAGTTTACTAGCGGGGGGGCCGAGCACAGATACGCAGTATTTT. It codes for CASSLLAGGPSTDTQYF.